The T cell receptor beta chain under discussion was sequenced for a study of blood T cell repertoires in COVID-19. Study-level information: The study drew acute and convalescent COVID-19 samples from the United States, Italy and Spain. PBMCs, B-cell-depleted T cells, or T cells provided the cDNA or gDNA that made up the material.

CDR1 SGDLS and CDR2 YYNGEE come from the germline V gene. V was cut by 2 bases and J by 3 bases, with 13 bases left in between. The CDR3 has 15 amino acids. TCRdb's table, derived via immunoSEQ multiplex PCR, lists solely in-frame clones and lacks some. The data show around 200,000 clones, more than 70% seen once. Sequenced material: peripheral blood. The chain has TRBV9 and TRBJ2-3, with a weak D call TRBD2 (6 bases). This receptor was obtained from a middle-aged man with active or convalescent COVID-19. CDR3: CASSVGGMGTDTQYF. CDR3 bases: TGTGCCAGCAGCGTGGGCGGGATGGGGACAGATACGCAGTATTTT.